This T cell receptor beta chain was captured by sequencing in a study of human T cells and chemical hapten exposure. Study as a whole: Patients, largely female, had alopecia areata, totalis or universalis.

Specified time point: patch test 1, 2 weeks after DPC sensitization. Treatment meaning: therapeutic diphenylcyclopropenone sensitization with weekly scalp DPC. Each patch test followed a blood draw. Per the germline V gene, CDR1 is SGHRS and CDR2 is YFSETQ. V lost 5 bases to trimming and J lost 2 bases, with 14 bases between them. The CDR3 totals 15 residues. The sample holds one count of this clonotype. Each CDR3 protein gets one entry after TCRdb re-called the RACE reads with MiXCR. The table lists 120,000 or so distinct CDR3 sequences, about 13% of them singletons. This TCR was sampled from a man younger than 30 with alopecia areata. Some clones in this sample may be carry-over from other donors' samples. Sequencing used whole blood, obtained in connection with sensitization to the hapten diphenylcyclopropenone (DPC). This chain connects TRBV5-1 to TRBJ2-1, with no clear D. CDR3 nucleotides: TGCGCCAGCAGTGGAGCGCGACCAGCCTACAATGAGCAGTTCTTC. This translates into CASSGARPAYNEQFF.